This T cell receptor (beta chain) came from a study of early T cells in non-severe SARS-CoV-2 infection (dated by TCRdb to the early 2020s). For the wider study: TCR sequencing used bulk RNA from unsorted whole blood, so alpha and beta chains could not be paired.

Results the study describes overall, beyond this receptor: Matching against VDJdb was skewed toward anti-spike CD8 responses, likely underestimated virus-specific expansions, and missed private and CD4 specificities.

Turning to this clonotype: No cognate antigen has been identified for it. The input lacks base qualities; no much larger clone sits a single base away.

Libraries were constructed by 5' RACE. Sequenced on a NextSeq 500. To correct for sequencing error and PCR bias, the TCR library protocol tagged individual cDNA molecules with unique molecular identifiers. Both TCR alpha and beta chains were sequenced, and tight co-correlation was observed between alpha and beta sequence abundances in each sample. As for the original processing: Decombinator V4 was used to annotate the V gene, J gene and CDR3 of the TCR sequences. TCRs were defined as expanded if a significant change between any two time points was detected under a Poisson model with p below 0.0001. TCR abundances were normalised to the total number of TCRs sequenced per sample and expressed as counts per million. TRAV1-2 paired with TRAJ12, TRAJ20 or TRAJ33 defined MAIT TCRs, while TRAV10 paired with TRAJ18 defined iNKT TCRs. VDJdb, accessed 1 November 2021, was searched for CMV, EBV and SARS-CoV-2 annotated TCRs, with TCRs annotated for multiple antigens excluded. In TCRdb, the public reads were trimmed at Q25 with fastp and aligned with MiXCR, with productive beta chains retained. One record per CDR3 amino acid sequence lists the most common genes and DNA. The V and J calls follow TCRdb's processing rather than the paper's. The sample table holds roughly 62,000 distinct CDR3 sequences, of which approximately 8% were seen once. Jointly, the top ten make up 3% to 4% of the sample.

The V end loses 1 base and the J end loses 1 base, and a stretch of 13 bases separates them. CDR3 length: 16 amino acids, cysteine to phenylalanine. The DNA shown is the 48-base CDR3, in frame from base 1. CDR1 SGHTA and CDR2 FQGNSA were looked up in the germline V gene. This was a case-control study nested in a cohort of healthcare workers in London, UK, who had nasopharyngeal swab PCR tests and blood samples taken every week. Healthcare workers were enrolled in the week of the UK lockdown, from 23 to 31 March 2020, and were followed every week for up to roughly 15 weeks. The TCR comes from an adult who was a healthcare worker with PCR-confirmed SARS-CoV-2 infection or an uninfected control (not recorded which). The rearranged chain carries TRBV7-2 and TRBJ1-1, with the D gene call left open. What was sequenced was whole blood. In nucleotide form, the sequence is TGTGCCAGCAGCTTAGACGGTGAATTGAGGAACACTGAAGCTTTCTTT. This codes for CASSLDGELRNTEAFF.